This TCR beta chain was obtained from a study of T cells in Graves' hyperthyroidism and ophthalmopathy. This clonotype has just a few counts. Investigators excluded patients with uncontrolled infection, other autoimmune disease, pregnancy or lactation. Diagnosing involved the use of clinical symptoms, serum thyroxine and TRAb, thyroid ultrasound and orbital computed tomography. CDR1 KGHSH and CDR2 LQKENI come from the germline V gene. The V and J ends lost 3 bases and 2 bases respectively, with 11 bases between them. The CDR3 length is 15 residues. Regions amplified from RNA transcripts were the TCR beta CDR3 regions. HTBI primers were the set used in a first-round RT-PCR of the TCR CDR3. TCRdb redid the calling of the multiplex PCR reads with MiXCR, one entry per CDR3 protein. Among hundreds of thousands of distinct CDR3 sequences, 12% to 15% were seen once, and the ten largest hold 10% to 13%.

The chain has TRBV18 and TRBJ1-3; D ambiguous. The sample consisted of blood. The TCR sequence derives from a woman aged 18-29 years with Graves' hyperthyroidism. CDR3 in amino acids: CASSPQANPGNTIYF. In DNA form, the CDR3 reads TGTGCCAGCTCACCCCAGGCGAACCCTGGAAACACCATATATTTT.